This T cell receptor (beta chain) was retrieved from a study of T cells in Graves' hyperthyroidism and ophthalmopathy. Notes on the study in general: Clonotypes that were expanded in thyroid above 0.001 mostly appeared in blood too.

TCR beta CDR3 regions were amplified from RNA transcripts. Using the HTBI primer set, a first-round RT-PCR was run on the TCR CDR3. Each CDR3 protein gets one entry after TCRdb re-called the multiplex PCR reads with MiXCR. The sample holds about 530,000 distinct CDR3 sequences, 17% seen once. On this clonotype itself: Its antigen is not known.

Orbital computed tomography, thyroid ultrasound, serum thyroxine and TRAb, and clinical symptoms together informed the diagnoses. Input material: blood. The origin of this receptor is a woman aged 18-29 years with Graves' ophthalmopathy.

The CDR3 DNA follows: TGCAGTGCTCAGCGACTTCAAGAGACCCAGTACTTC. Amino acid sequence: CSAQRLQETQYF. The genes are TRBV20-1 and TRBJ2-5; D remains ambiguous. Germline CDR1 is DFQATT and CDR2 is SNEGSKA (reference sequence). Trimming stripped 5 bases from V and 2 bases from J, with 9 bases between. This CDR3 region has 12 residues.